This TCR beta chain was recovered during a study of shared clonotypes between healthy human individuals. Produced via immunoSEQ multiplex PCR; TCRdb's table is partial and in-frame only. The sample comprises fewer than 400,000 clones, 74% of which are singletons, and around a tenth rests with the top ten. The V end lost 6 bases, the J end lost 0 bases, and 12 bases lay between the germline ends. Germline loops: CDR1 MNHEY, CDR2 SVGAGI. CDR3 size: 15 residues. Of note for this clone: As yet, its antigen is unknown.

General observations from the study: Across a few donors, naive CD4 shared roughly 5%, naive CD8 around 3.5%, memory CD4 about 2.5%, memory CD8 about 0.4%.

Material for sequencing was memory CD4+ T cells sorted from blood. Described subset: CD45RA-negative fraction. The receptor was derived from a man aged 25-45 years in good health. V and J are TRBV6-5 and TRBJ1-5, with a weak D call TRBD1 (5 bases). The CDR3 region has the DNA TGTGCCAGCAGGATCAGGGCATATAGCAATCAGCCCCAGCATTTT. Amino acid sequence: CASRIRAYSNQPQHF.